Below are 12 T cell receptor beta chains sequenced from a single sample in a study of CD8 T cells in Susac syndrome. The RNA input was roughly 0.45 to 1 ug, and it was reverse transcribed with random hexamers. One entry per CDR3 protein results from TCRdb running MiXCR on the immunoSEQ multiplex PCR reads. The data contain about 130,000 distinct CDR3 sequences, roughly 96% of them singletons. Material for sequencing was CD4+ T cells from PBMCs. The receptors stem from a human donor in good health.

The chain recombines TRBV29-1 with TRBJ2-5; D might be TRBD1 (6 bases). Germline assignment: CDR1 SQVTM and CDR2 ANQGSEA. The CDR3 runs to 14 residues. V was pared by 7 bases and J by 5 bases, with 20 bases between. The CDR3 DNA reads as TGCAGCGCAAAGGGGGAAAAGGGGCCGGAGACCCAGTACTTC. It is translated as CSAKGEKGPETQYF.

This clonotype was seen just once. The chain uses TRBV15 and TRBJ2-1, with unresolved D. Germline CDR1 LNHNV, CDR2 YYDKDF (reference sequence). V lost 0 bases and J 7 bases, leaving 13 bases between the germline ends. The CDR3 spans 15 residues. CDR3 region: CATSRDLPPVNEQFF. CDR3 nucleotides: TGTGCCACCAGCAGAGATCTCCCCCCGGTTAATGAGCAGTTCTTC.

The chain carries TRBV27 and TRBJ2-7, with TRBD2 matching 10 bases. The CDR3 is 15 amino acids. Trimming at V came to 5 bases and at J to 4 bases, leaving 8 bases not matched to a gene. CDR1 is MNHEY, CDR2 SMNVEV, per germline (reference sequence). CDR3 DNA: TGTGCCAGCAGTCCCACTAGCGGGATTAGGTACGAGCAGTACTTC. This codes for CASSPTSGIRYEQYF.

This clonotype was detected a few times. This chain joins TRBV12-3 or TRBV12-4 and TRBJ2-7, with TRBD1 matching over 7 bases. The CDR3 runs 14 residues. V dropped 4 bases and J dropped 2; count of bases not matched to a gene: 5. The CDR3 reads CASSSHRGTYEQYF. Here the CDR3 DNA reads TGTGCCAGCAGTTCTCACAGGGGAACCTACGAGCAGTACTTC.

The rearrangement joins TRBV7-2 to TRBJ2-1; the D gene could be TRBD1 or TRBD2 (5 bases each). CDR1 and CDR2 (germline): SGHTA, FQGNSA. V was clipped by 4 bases and J by 9 bases, with 16 bases between them. The CDR3 totals 14 residues. In DNA form, the CDR3 reads TGTGCCAGCAGCTATATTAGGGGAGAATCTGAGCAGTTCTTC. It yields the protein CASSYIRGESEQFF.

The V call is TRBV7-2, the J call TRBJ2-5; D perhaps matches TRBD1 (6 bases). The CDR3 runs 14 residues. The V end lost 5 bases, the J end lost 7 bases, and 17 bases lay between the germline ends. Germline V lookup: CDR1 SGHTA, CDR2 FQGNSA. The CDR3 region is CASSRQEVRGTQYF. CDR3 coding DNA: TGTGCCAGCAGCCGACAGGAGGTGAGAGGGACCCAGTACTTC. Using reference TRBV7-2 and TRBJ2-5 for the parts outside the CDR3, the full variable domain is GAGVSQSPSNKVTEKGKDVELRCDPISGHTALYWYRQSLGQGLEFLIYFQGNSAPDKSGLPSDRFSAERTGGSVSTLTIQRTQQEDSAVYLCASSRQEVRGTQYFGPGTRLLVL.

This clonotype has only one observation. The CDR3 nucleotides read TGCAGTGCTAGTCCAATCGACAGGTACTCTACGAATGAGCAGTTCTTC. This translates into CSASPIDRYSTNEQFF. J is TRBJ2-1 and V is TRBV20-1; D might be TRBD1 (6 bases). V dropped 3 bases and J dropped 7 bases, with 22 bases sitting between them. This CDR3 comprises 16 residues. CDR1 and CDR2 (germline): DFQATT, SNEGSKA (reference sequence).

The chain uses TRBV20-1 and TRBJ2-2; TRBD2 is a possible D gene (5 bases). The CDR3 spans 13 residues. CDR1 and CDR2 (germline): DFQATT, SNEGSKA (reference sequence). V dropped 4 bases and J dropped 0 bases, with 6 bases sitting between them. CDR3: CSATGANTGELFF. The CDR3 nucleotides read TGCAGTGCTACCGGGGCGAACACCGGGGAGCTGTTTTTT.

The chain uses TRBV29-1 and TRBJ2-1; 7 positions match TRBD2. V was clipped by 3 bases and J by 2 bases; unmatched bases: 4. CDR1 and CDR2 (germline): SQVTM, ANQGSEA. CDR3 length: 14 amino acids. CDR3 protein: CSVEAGAPYNEQFF. The CDR3 region has the DNA TGCAGCGTTGAGGCGGGAGCCCCCTACAATGAGCAGTTCTTC.

This clonotype is a singleton in its sample. This chain uses TRBV20-1 with TRBJ2-3, with D perhaps TRBD2 (6 bases). The germline gives CDR1 DFQATT, CDR2 SNEGSKA (reference sequence). The CDR3 extends over 14 amino acids. Trimming cost V 4 bases and J 4 bases, with 15 bases left between them. The CDR3 spells CSATKREHPDTQYF. For the CDR3, the DNA is TGCAGTGCTACGAAACGGGAGCATCCAGATACGCAGTATTTT.

This clonotype was observed a single time. This chain joins TRBV9 and TRBJ1-2; 7 bases agree with TRBD1. CDR3 length: 15 residues. V dropped 3 bases and J dropped 0; count of bases not matched to a gene: 5. CDR1 is SGDLS, CDR2 YYNGEE, per germline. The CDR3: CASSALGTANYGYTF. The CDR3 nucleotides are TGTGCCAGCAGCGCCCTCGGGACAGCTAACTATGGCTACACCTTC.

In its sample, this clonotype was seen once. CDR3 sequence reads: CASSFSGGGSGFEQYF. CDR3 nucleotides: TGTGCCAGCAGTTTCTCGGGGGGGGGCTCAGGGTTCGAGCAGTACTTC. The chain carries TRBV27 and TRBJ2-7, with 8 bases that match TRBD2. Germline lookup yields CDR1 MNHEY and CDR2 SMNVEV (reference sequence). J gave up 6 bases and V 3 bases, and 13 bases lay outside the gene matches. This CDR3 contains 16 residues.